The rows below give T cell receptor beta chains drawn from one sample of a study of vaccination effects on CD4 cells after COVID-19. Using immunoSEQ multiplex PCR, the repertoire was profiled, and TCRdb retains in-frame clones only, with some absent. The sample includes 30,000 to 35,000 clones, about three quarters seen only once; the top ten take about 27%. No antigen has been identified for these receptors. The sequencing used CD4+ T cells from PBMCs cultured with HCoV-OC43 spike peptides, collected before COVID-19 vaccination. All receptors come from a human donor who received a COVID-19 vaccine. Each CDR3 is given with its conserved first and last residue. The D gene is left open where the match is weak. The size entry is marked missing in some rows and otherwise reads once, few, many or a size class.

TGCGCCAGCAGCTTGGGGCTAGCGGGCTCCACAGATACGCAGTATTTT | CASSLGLAGSTDTQYF | TRBV5-1 | once | TRBD2 | TRBJ2-3
TGTGCCAGCAGCCCTAATTACGGAGGAGTTAATGAAAAACTGTTTTTT | CASSPNYGGVNEKLFF | TRBV3-1/TRBV3-2 | few | . | TRBJ1-4
TGTGCCAGCAGCCGACAGGGGGCGGGAACTGAAGCTTTCTTT | CASSRQGAGTEAFF | TRBV6-6 | . | TRBD1 | TRBJ1-1
TGTGCCAGCAGCTTAGACCGACTTCTACGGGCGCAGTACTTC | CASSLDRLLRAQYF | TRBV11-2 | few | . | TRBJ2-7
TGTGCCAGCATAGGACAAACTGGGGCCAACGTCCTGACTTTC | CASIGQTGANVLTF | TRBV6-5 | . | . | TRBJ2-6
TGTGCCAGCCGCGAGACAGGGGCGGCCACTGAAGCTTTCTTT | CASRETGAATEAFF | TRBV25-1 | . | TRBD1 | TRBJ1-1
TGTGCCAGCAGCTTGGGGGGACTAGCGGGTCGGGTGGGGGAGCAGTTCTTC | CASSLGGLAGRVGEQFF | TRBV5-5 | once | TRBD2 | TRBJ2-1
TGTGCCAGCAGTTTAGAGGGGAGGAGAAAAGAAGCTTTCTTT | CASSLEGRRKEAFF | TRBV28 | . | . | TRBJ1-1
TGTGCCAGCAGCCTAAAACCGGTAATTGGAAACACCATATATTTT | CASSLKPVIGNTIYF | TRBV4-2 | . | . | TRBJ1-3
TGCAGCGCCCGATCCAGGGGGCTGAACACTGAAGCTTTCTTT | CSARSRGLNTEAFF | TRBV29-1 | . | TRBD1 | TRBJ1-1
TGTGCCAGCAGCCAAGGAAGCGGGAGGGCCGAACGCGAGCAGTACTTC | CASSQGSGRAEREQYF | TRBV3-1/TRBV3-2 | . | TRBD2 | TRBJ2-7
TGTGCCTGGAAAAGGGAGTATGAAGCTTTCTTT | CAWKREYEAFF | TRBV30 | . | . | TRBJ1-1
TGTGCCAGCAGCTCCAGACTAGCGGGAGGCTACGAGCAGTACTTC | CASSSRLAGGYEQYF | TRBV7-2 | . | TRBD2 | TRBJ2-7
TGTGCCAGCAGCTCCCTTGGGGCAGAAGGAAACACCATATATTTT | CASSSLGAEGNTIYF | TRBV7-2 | . | . | TRBJ1-3
TGTGCCAGCTCACTGCAGGGGCCTGGTAATGAAAAACTGTTTTTT | CASSLQGPGNEKLFF | TRBV18 | . | . | TRBJ1-4
TGTGCCAGCAGTTTAGACATGAACACTGAAGCTTTCTTT | CASSLDMNTEAFF | TRBV12-3/TRBV12-4 | . | . | TRBJ1-1
TGTGCCAGCAGTCGACAGGGTTTGCCCTGGGAGCTGTTTTTT | CASSRQGLPWELFF | TRBV6-2/TRBV6-3 | . | TRBD1 | TRBJ2-2
TGTGCTAGCAGCTTAGGGGACTTGGGGGAGACCCAGTACTTC | CASSLGDLGETQYF | TRBV7-7 | . | . | TRBJ2-5
TGTGCCTGGGGCGCTACGGGGCCCCTCGAGCAGTACTTC | CAWGATGPLEQYF | TRBV30 | . | . | TRBJ2-7
TGCGCCAGCAGCTTGGGGGGACATAACGGGGAGCTGTTTTTT | CASSLGGHNGELFF | TRBV5-1 | . | . | TRBJ2-2
TGTGCCAGCAGCTTAGCGCAGGGGCATAGTGGCTACACCTTC | CASSLAQGHSGYTF | TRBV7-2 | . | . | TRBJ1-2
TGTGCCAGCAGGGTGACAGGGGGTTGGGGGTCAGATACGCAGTATTTT | CASRVTGGWGSDTQYF | TRBV28 | . | TRBD1 | TRBJ2-3
TGTGCCAGCAGCCAAGCGGACAGGGCCTACGAGCAGTACTTC | CASSQADRAYEQYF | TRBV4-2 | . | TRBD1 | TRBJ2-7
TGTGCCAGTAGTGGAGGGAAAGCCTGGGAGACCCAGTACTTC | CASSGGKAWETQYF | TRBV19 | . | . | TRBJ2-5
TGCAGCGTTGTTGGTGTTGTCAACTACGAGCAGTACTTC | CSVVGVVNYEQYF | TRBV29-1 | . | . | TRBJ2-7
TGTGCCAGCAGTTACGGGGGGGTGGACACTGAAGCTTTCTTT | CASSYGGVDTEAFF | TRBV6-6 | . | . | TRBJ1-1
TGTGCCAGCGGAACCCTAGAGGGGACTGAAGCTTTCTTT | CASGTLEGTEAFF | TRBV27 | . | . | TRBJ1-1
TGTGCCAGTAGTATTTGGGGGCTCGGAGAGACCCAGTACTTC | CASSIWGLGETQYF | TRBV19 | . | . | TRBJ2-5
TGTGCCAGCAGCCCTGGGGACAGGGGGGGTGAAAAACTGTTTTTT | CASSPGDRGGEKLFF | TRBV4-2 | . | TRBD1 | TRBJ1-4
TGTGCCAGCAGCCGAAATACAGGGGGATCCGGGGAGCTGTTTTTT | CASSRNTGGSGELFF | TRBV28 | once | TRBD1 | TRBJ2-2
TGTGCCAGCACCAGGAACACTGAAGCTTTCTTT | CASTRNTEAFF | TRBV28 | . | . | TRBJ1-1
TGTGCCAGCAGTTACTCGGCCCAGGGTCGGTACGAGCAGTACTTC | CASSYSAQGRYEQYF | TRBV6-5 | . | . | TRBJ2-7
TGTGCCACCAGCAGAGATGCAGGGGGGATCGGGGGGACCCAGTACTTC | CATSRDAGGIGGTQYF | TRBV15 | . | . | TRBJ2-5
TGTGCCAGCTCACCCGGGACAGGGACAGATACGCAGTATTTT | CASSPGTGTDTQYF | TRBV18 | few | TRBD1 | TRBJ2-3
TGTGCCAGCAGCTTAGTTGGGAGGACCACTGAAGCTTTCTTT | CASSLVGRTTEAFF | TRBV7-2 | . | . | TRBJ1-1
TGTGCCAGCAGCTTGGGCTATTTCAGCACAGATACGCAGTATTTT | CASSLGYFSTDTQYF | TRBV5-5 | once | . | TRBJ2-3
TGTGCCAGCAGCGTAGGAACAGCCCGGAGGGACAATGAGCAGTTCTTC | CASSVGTARRDNEQFF | TRBV9 | . | . | TRBJ2-1
TGTGCCAGCAGCGCCTACCCCGGGTCCTACACTGAAGCTTTCTTT | CASSAYPGSYTEAFF | TRBV9 | . | . | TRBJ1-1
TGTGCCAGCAGCCCCGGACTAGCGGGAGATACGCAGTATTTT | CASSPGLAGDTQYF | TRBV7-9 | once | TRBD2 | TRBJ2-3
TGTGCCAGTAGAAAGGACACCTCCTACAATGAGCAGTTCTTC | CASRKDTSYNEQFF | TRBV19 | . | . | TRBJ2-1
TGTGCCAGCAGGGACACAGATACGCAGTATTTT | CASRDTDTQYF | TRBV12-3/TRBV12-4 | once | . | TRBJ2-3
TGTGCCAGCTCACCAAGCGACACTAGGGGCTACACCTTC | CASSPSDTRGYTF | TRBV18 | . | . | TRBJ1-2
TGTGCCAGCAGCTTGGCTGAGGGGATCTCCCTCCACTTT | CASSLAEGISLHF | TRBV3-1/TRBV3-2 | . | . | TRBJ1-6
TGTGCCAGCAGTAAAAGACGTCAGGGACTCTCGGGGGGTCCGAACACCGGGGAGCTGTTTTTT | CASSKRRQGLSGGPNTGELFF | TRBV28 | . | TRBD2 | TRBJ2-2
TGTGCCAGCAGCCAGGGGGGCACTGAAGCTTTCTTT | CASSQGGTEAFF | TRBV14 | . | . | TRBJ1-1
TGCAGCGTTGGCCAGCGTTCCGAGGCAGATACGCAGTATTTT | CSVGQRSEADTQYF | TRBV29-1 | . | . | TRBJ2-3
TGTGCCAGCAGCCCGACACCGAACACTGAAGCTTTCTTT | CASSPTPNTEAFF | TRBV7-3 | . | . | TRBJ1-1